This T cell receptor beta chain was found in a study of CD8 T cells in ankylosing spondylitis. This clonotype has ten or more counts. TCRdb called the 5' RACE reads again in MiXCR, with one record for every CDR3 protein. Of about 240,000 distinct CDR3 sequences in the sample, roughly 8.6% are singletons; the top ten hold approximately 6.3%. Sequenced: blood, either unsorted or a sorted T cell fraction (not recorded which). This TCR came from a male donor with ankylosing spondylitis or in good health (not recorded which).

The CDR3 DNA follows: TGTGCCAGCTCACCACCAGGACGCGAGGGGAACACTGAAGCTTTCTTT. Protein: CASSPPGREGNTEAFF. The rearrangement joins TRBV18 to TRBJ1-1; D is ambiguous. The V gene's germline CDR1 is KGHSH and CDR2 LQKENI. CDR3 length: 16 amino acids. V lost 0 bases, J lost 1 base, and 12 bases lay in between.